The source of this T cell receptor beta chain is a study of cytomegalovirus exposure and HLA in healthy donors. Study details: The same platform used for the 500 to 850 first-cohort repertoires was also used for the roughly 130 validation repertoires, as a later analysis reported.

V lost 4 bases and J 5 bases, leaving 18 bases between the germline ends. CDR1 is LGHNA, CDR2 YNFKEQ, per germline. CDR3 size: 16 residues. Points from the study as a whole: Testing in vitro showed a few CMV-associated chains specific for CMV antigens. Across donors, most TCRs were seen rarely, yet some public ones were widespread.

About this clone itself: What it binds is unknown.

Sequenced by immunoSEQ multiplex PCR; TCRdb stores in-frame clones only, minus some. The repertoire holds 150,000 to 180,000 clones, with around 84% as singletons. Separation from the 666-subject first cohort characterized the 120-subject validation cohort, to which the donors belonged. Sequenced input: PBMCs. The V gene is TRBV4-2, the J gene TRBJ1-5; possibly TRBD1 for D (5 bases). The receptor comes from a human donor in good health. CDR3 coding DNA: TGTGCCAGCAGCCGGCAGTATGACTTAGGGGATCAGCCCCAGCATTTT. It encodes CASSRQYDLGDQPQHF.